This T cell receptor (beta chain) was identified in a study of cytomegalovirus exposure and HLA in healthy donors. This PCR relied on a set of 60 Vbeta primers and 13 Jbeta primers. Method: immunoSEQ multiplex PCR; TCRdb's copy keeps in-frame clones and lacks some. This sample has tens of thousands of clones, with roughly 67% found just once. V was shortened by 2 bases and J by 0 bases, with 17 bases between the two germline ends. The CDR3 runs 19 residues. CDR1 is SGHVS, CDR2 FQNEAQ, per germline. This chain connects TRBV7-8 to TRBJ2-6; D ambiguous. The sequenced sample was PBMCs. The sequence was obtained from a woman between 45 and 60 years old in good health and CMV-seropositive. As DNA, the CDR3 is TGTGCCAGCAGCTTAAGGTTGGCGCGGCGAGACTCTGGGGCCAACGTCCTGACTTTC. Its translation is CASSLRLARRDSGANVLTF.